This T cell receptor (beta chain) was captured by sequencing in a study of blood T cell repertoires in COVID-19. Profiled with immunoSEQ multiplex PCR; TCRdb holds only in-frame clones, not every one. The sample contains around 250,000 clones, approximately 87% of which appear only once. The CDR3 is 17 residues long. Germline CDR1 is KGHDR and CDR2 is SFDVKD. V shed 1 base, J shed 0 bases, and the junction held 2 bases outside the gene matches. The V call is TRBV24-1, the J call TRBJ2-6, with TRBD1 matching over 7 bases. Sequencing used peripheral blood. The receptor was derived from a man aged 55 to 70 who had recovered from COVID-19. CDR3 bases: TGTGCCACCAGTGATTTAGACAGGGTCTCTGGGGCCAACGTCCTGACTTTC. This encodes CATSDLDRVSGANVLTF.